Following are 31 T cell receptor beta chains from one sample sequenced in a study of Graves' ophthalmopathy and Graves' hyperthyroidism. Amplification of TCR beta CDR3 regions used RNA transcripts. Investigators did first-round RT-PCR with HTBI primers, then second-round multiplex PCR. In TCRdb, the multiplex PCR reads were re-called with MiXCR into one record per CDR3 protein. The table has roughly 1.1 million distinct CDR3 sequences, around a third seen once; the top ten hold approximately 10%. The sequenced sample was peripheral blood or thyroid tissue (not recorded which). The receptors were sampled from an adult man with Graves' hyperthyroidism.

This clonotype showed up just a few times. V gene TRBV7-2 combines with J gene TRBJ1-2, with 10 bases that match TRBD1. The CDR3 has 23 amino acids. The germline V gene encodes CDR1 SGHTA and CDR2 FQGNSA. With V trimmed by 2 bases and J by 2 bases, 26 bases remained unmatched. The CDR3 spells CASSLPKGQVDRDRGPRNYGYTF. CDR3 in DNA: TGTGCCAGCAGCTTACCCAAAGGCCAGGTCGACCGGGACAGGGGCCCAAGGAACTATGGCTACACCTTC. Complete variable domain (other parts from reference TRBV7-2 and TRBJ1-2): GAGVSQSPSNKVTEKGKDVELRCDPISGHTALYWYRQSLGQGLEFLIYFQGNSAPDKSGLPSDRFSAERTGGSVSTLTIQRTQQEDSAVYLCASSLPKGQVDRDRGPRNYGYTFGSGTRLTVV.

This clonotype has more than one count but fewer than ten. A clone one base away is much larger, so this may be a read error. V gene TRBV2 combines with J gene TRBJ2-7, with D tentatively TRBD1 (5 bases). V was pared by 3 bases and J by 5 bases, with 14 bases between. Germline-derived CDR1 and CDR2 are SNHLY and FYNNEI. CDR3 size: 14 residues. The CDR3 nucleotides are TGTGCCAGCAGTGAGAGACAGCCGTTCCACGAGCAGTACTTC. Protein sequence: CASSERQPFHEQYF.

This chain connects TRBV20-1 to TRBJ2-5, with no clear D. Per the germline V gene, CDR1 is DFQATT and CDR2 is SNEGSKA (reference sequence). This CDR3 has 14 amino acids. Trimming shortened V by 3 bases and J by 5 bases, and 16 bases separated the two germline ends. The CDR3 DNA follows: TGCAGTGCTAGTCCGCTAGAGGTTTCCGAGACCCAGTACTTC. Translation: CSASPLEVSETQYF.

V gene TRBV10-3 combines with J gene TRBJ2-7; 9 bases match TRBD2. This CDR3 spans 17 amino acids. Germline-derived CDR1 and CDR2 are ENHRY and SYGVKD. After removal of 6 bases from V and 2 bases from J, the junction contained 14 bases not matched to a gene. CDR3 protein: CAIRGSGGESEAYEQYF. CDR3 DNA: TGTGCCATCAGAGGTAGCGGGGGAGAGTCAGAGGCCTACGAGCAGTACTTC.

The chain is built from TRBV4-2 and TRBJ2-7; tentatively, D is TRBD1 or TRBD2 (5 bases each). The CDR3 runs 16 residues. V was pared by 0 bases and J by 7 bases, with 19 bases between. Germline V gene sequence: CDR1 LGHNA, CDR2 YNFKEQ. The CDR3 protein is CASSQDRWGRSWEQYF. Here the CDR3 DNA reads TGTGCCAGCAGCCAAGATCGCTGGGGACGAAGTTGGGAGCAGTACTTC.

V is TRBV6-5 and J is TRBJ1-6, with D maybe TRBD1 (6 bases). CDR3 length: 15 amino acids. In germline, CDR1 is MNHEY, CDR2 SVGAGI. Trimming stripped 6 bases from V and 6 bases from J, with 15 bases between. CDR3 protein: CASRKSRGTNSPLHF. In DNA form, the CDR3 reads TGTGCCAGCAGAAAAAGCAGGGGTACTAATTCACCCCTCCACTTT.

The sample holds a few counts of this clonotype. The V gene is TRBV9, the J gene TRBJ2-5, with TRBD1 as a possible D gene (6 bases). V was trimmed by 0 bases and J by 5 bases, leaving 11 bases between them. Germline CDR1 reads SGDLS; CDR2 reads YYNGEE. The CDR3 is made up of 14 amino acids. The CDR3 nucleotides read TGTGCCAGCAGCGTAGTGGGGGCCGGGGAGACCCAGTACTTC. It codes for CASSVVGAGETQYF.

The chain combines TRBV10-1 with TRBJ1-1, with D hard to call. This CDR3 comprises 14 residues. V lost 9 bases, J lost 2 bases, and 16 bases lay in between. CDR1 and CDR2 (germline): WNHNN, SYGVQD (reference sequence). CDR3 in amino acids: CASVNRLANTEAFF. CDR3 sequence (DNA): TGCGCCAGTGTCAACCGGCTGGCCAACACTGAAGCTTTCTTT.

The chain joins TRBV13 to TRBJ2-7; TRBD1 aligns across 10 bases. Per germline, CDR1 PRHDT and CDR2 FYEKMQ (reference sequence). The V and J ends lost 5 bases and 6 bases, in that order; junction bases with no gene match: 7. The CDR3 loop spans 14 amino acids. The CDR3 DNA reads TGTGCCAGCAGCCAGGGACAGGGGCAGGTCGAGCAGTACTTC. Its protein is CASSQGQGQVEQYF.

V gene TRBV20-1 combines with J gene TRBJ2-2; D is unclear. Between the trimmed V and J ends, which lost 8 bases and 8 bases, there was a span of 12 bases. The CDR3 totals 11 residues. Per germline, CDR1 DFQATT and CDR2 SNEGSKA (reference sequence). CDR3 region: CSTPTSGELFF. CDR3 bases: TGCAGTACGCCTACTTCGGGGGAGCTGTTTTTT.

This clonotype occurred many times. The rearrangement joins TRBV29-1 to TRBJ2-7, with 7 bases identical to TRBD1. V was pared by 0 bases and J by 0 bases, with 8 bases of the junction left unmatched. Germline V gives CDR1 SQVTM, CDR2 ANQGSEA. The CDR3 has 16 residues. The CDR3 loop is CSVEEVRTGSSYEQYF. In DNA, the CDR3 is TGCAGCGTTGAAGAGGTCCGGACAGGTAGCTCCTACGAGCAGTACTTC.

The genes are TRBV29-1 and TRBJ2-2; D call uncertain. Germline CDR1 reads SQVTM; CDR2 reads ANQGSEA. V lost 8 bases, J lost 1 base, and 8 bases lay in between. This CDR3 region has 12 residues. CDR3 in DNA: TGCAGCTTGGGCAGGAACACCGGGGAGCTGTTTTTT. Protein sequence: CSLGRNTGELFF.

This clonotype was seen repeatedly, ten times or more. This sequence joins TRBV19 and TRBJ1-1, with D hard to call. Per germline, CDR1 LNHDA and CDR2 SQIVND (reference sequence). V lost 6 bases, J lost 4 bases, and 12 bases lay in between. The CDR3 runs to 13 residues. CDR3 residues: CASRVRSLTEAFF. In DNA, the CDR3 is TGTGCCAGTAGGGTGCGTTCGCTCACTGAAGCTTTCTTT.

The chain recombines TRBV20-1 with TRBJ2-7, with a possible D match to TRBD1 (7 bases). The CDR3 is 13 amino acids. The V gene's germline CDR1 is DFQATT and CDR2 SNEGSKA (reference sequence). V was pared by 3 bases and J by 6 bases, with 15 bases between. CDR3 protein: CSASEAGGLEQYF. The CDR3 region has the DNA TGCAGTGCTAGCGAGGCAGGGGGACTCGAGCAGTACTTC.

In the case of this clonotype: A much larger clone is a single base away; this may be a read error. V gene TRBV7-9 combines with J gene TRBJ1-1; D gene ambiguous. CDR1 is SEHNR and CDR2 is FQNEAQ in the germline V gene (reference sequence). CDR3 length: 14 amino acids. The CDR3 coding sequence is TGTGCCAGCGGCTTATACGCGGGGAACACTGAAGCTTTCTTT. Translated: CASGLYAGNTEAFF.

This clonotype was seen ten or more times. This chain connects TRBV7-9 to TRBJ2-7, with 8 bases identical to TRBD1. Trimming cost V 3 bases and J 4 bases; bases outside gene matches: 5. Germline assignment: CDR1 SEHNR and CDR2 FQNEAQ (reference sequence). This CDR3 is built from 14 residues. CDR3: CASSFRDRPYEQYF. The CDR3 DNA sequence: TGTGCCAGCAGCTTCCGGGACAGGCCATACGAGCAGTACTTC.

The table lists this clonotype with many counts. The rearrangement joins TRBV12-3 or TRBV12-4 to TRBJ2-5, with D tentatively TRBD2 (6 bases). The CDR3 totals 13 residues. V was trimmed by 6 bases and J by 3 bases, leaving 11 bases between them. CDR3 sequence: CASSLWGEETQYF. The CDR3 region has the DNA TGTGCCAGCAGCTTGTGGGGGGAAGAGACCCAGTACTTC.

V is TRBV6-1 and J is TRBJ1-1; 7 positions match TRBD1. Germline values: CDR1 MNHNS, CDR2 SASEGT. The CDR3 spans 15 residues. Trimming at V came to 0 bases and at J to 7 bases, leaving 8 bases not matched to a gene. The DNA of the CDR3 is TGTGCCAGCAGTGAAGCGCCAGGGGGACTTATTGAAGCTTTCTTT. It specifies CASSEAPGGLIEAFF.

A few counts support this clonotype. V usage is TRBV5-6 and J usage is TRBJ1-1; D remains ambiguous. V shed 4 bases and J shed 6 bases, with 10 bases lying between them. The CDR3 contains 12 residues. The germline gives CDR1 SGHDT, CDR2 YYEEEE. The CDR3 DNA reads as TGTGCCAGCAGCATAGGTGATGCTGAAGCTTTCTTT. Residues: CASSIGDAEAFF.

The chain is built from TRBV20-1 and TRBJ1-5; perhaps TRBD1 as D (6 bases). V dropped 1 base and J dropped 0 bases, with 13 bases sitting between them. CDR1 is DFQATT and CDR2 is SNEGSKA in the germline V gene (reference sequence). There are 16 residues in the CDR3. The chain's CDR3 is CSARAGRGYSNQPQHF. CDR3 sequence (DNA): TGCAGTGCTAGAGCCGGCAGGGGCTATAGCAATCAGCCCCAGCATTTT.

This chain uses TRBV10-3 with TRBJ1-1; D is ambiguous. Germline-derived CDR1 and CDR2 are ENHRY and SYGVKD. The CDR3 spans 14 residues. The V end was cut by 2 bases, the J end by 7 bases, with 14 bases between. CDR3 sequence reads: CAISERQSTNEAFF. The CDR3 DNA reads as TGTGCCATCAGTGAGCGACAATCAACTAATGAAGCTTTCTTT.

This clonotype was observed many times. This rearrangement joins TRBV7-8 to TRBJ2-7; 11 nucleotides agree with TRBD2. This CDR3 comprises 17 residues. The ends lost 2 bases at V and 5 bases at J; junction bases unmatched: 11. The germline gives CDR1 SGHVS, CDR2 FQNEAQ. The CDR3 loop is CASSLNLTSGSLNEQYF. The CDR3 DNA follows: TGTGCCAGCAGCTTAAACCTTACTAGCGGGAGTTTAAACGAGCAGTACTTC.

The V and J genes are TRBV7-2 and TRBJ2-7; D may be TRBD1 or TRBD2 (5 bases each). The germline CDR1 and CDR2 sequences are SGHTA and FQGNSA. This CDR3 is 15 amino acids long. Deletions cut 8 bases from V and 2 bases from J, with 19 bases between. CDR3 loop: CASSDYRDGAYEQYF. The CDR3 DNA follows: TGTGCCAGCTCCGATTACCGGGACGGAGCCTACGAGCAGTACTTC.

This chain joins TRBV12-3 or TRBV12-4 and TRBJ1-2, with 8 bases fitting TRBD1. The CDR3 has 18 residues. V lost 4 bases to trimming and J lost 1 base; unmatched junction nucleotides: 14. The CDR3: CASSSHPAQGGLNYGYTF. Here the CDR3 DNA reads TGTGCCAGCAGTTCCCACCCCGCACAGGGGGGCCTTAACTATGGCTACACCTTC.

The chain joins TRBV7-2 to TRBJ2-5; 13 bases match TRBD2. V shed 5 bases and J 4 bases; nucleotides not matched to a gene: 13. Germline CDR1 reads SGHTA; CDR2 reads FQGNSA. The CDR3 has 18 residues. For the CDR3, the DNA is TGTGCCAGCAGCATAAACATCGGCGGACTAGCGGGAGTAGAGACCCAGTACTTC. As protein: CASSINIGGLAGVETQYF.

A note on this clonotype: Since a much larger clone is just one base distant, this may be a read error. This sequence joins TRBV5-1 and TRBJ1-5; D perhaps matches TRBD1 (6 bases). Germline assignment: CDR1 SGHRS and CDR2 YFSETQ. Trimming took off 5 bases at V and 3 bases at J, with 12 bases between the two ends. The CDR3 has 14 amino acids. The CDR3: CASSGGGDNQPQHF. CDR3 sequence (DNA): TGCGCCAGCAGTGGGGGCGGCGACAATCAGCCCCAGCATTTT. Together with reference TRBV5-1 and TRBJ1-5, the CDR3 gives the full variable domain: KAGVTQTPRYLIKTRGQQVTLSCSPISGHRSVSWYQQTPGQGLQFLFEYFSETQRNKGNFPGRFSGRQFSNSRSEMNVSTLELGDSALYLCASSGGGDNQPQHFGDGTRLSIL.

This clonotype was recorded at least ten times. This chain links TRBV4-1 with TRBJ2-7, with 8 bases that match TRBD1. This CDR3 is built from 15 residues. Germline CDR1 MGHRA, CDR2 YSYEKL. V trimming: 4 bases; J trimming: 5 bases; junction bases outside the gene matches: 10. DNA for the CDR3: TGCGCCAGCAGCCGGGACAGGTACTCGGGGGACGAGCAGTACTTC. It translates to CASSRDRYSGDEQYF.

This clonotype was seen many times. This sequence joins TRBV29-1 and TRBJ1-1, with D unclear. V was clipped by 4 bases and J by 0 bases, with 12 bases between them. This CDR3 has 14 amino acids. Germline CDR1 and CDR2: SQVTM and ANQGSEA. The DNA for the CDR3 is TGCAGCGTTGTGGGGAGCTCAATGAACACTGAAGCTTTCTTT. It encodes CSVVGSSMNTEAFF.

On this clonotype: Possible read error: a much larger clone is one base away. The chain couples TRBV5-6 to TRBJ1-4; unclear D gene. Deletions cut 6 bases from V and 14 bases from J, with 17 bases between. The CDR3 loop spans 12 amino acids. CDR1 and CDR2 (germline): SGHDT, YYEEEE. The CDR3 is CASNGPPGQLFF. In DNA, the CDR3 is TGTGCCAGCAATGGACCCCCCGGGCAGCTGTTTTTT.

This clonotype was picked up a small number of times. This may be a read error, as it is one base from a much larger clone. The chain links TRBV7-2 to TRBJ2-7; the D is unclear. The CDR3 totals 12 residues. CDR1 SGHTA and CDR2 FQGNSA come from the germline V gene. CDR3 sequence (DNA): TGTGCCAGCAGCCCTGATCCCTACGGGCAGTACTTC. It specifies CASSPDPYGQYF.

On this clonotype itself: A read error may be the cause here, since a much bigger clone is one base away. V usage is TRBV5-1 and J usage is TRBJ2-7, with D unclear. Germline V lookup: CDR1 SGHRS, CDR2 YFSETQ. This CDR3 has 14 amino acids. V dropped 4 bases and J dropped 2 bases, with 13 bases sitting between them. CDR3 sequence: CASSPADYPYEQYF. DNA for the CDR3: TGCGCCAGCAGCCCCGCAGATTACCCCTACGAGCAGTACTTC.